These 21 T cell receptor beta chains originate from one sample sequenced in a study of blood T cell repertoires in COVID-19. Sequenced by immunoSEQ multiplex PCR; TCRdb stores in-frame clones only, minus some. This sample has more than 200,000 clones, with approximately 88% found just once. Sequenced sample: peripheral blood. These receptor sequences come from a man between 40 and 49 years old with acute or convalescent COVID-19.

The gene calls are TRBV7-6 and TRBJ1-3, with no clear D. Germline V gene lookup returns CDR1 SGHVS and CDR2 FNYEAQ. The CDR3 runs to 15 residues. V dropped 5 bases and J dropped 1 base, with 12 bases sitting between them. CDR3 nucleotides: TGTGCCAGCAGCCGACGGGGAGTTTCTGGAAACACCATATATTTT. Its protein is CASSRRGVSGNTIYF.

V and J are TRBV15 and TRBJ1-1; 8 bases align to TRBD1. From germline, CDR1 is LNHNV and CDR2 YYDKDF (reference sequence). The CDR3 loop spans 18 amino acids. With V trimmed by 5 bases and J by 4 bases, 18 bases remained unmatched. CDR3 bases: TGTGCCACCAGCGGGAGACAGGGGTTGACCCCCTCGGGCACTGAAGCTTTCTTT. It translates to CATSGRQGLTPSGTEAFF.

This rearrangement joins TRBV12-5 to TRBJ2-5; 8 positions agree with TRBD2. Trimming cost V 0 bases and J 1 base; bases outside gene matches: 1. CDR1 and CDR2 (germline): LGHNT, FRNRAP. The CDR3 has 15 residues. CDR3 coding DNA: TGTGCTAGTGGTTTGGTACTAGCGGCCCAAGAGACCCAGTACTTC. Amino acid sequence: CASGLVLAAQETQYF.

The CDR3 DNA reads TGTGCCACCAAAAAAAGACAGGGGGCACACGAGCAGTACTTC. Protein: CATKKRQGAHEQYF. The chain couples TRBV10-3 to TRBJ2-7; 10 positions agree with TRBD1. CDR1 is ENHRY and CDR2 is SYGVKD in the germline V gene. The CDR3 runs to 14 residues. V was clipped by 10 bases and J by 5 bases; unmatched bases: 11.

The rearrangement links TRBV7-3 to TRBJ2-3, with D perhaps TRBD2 (6 bases). Germline values: CDR1 SGHTA, CDR2 FQGTGA. Trimming cost V 2 bases and J 5 bases, with 20 bases left between them. There are 17 residues in the CDR3. The CDR3 loop is CASSLGTWGTPLDTQYF. In DNA, the CDR3 is TGTGCCAGCAGCTTAGGAACATGGGGGACTCCACTAGATACGCAGTATTTT.

The chain carries TRBV6-5 and TRBJ2-1; possibly TRBD2 for D (6 bases). The CDR3 spans 13 residues. The germline V gene encodes CDR1 MNHEY and CDR2 SVGAGI. V lost 5 bases, J lost 15 bases, and 20 bases lay in between. As DNA, the CDR3 is TGTGCCAGCAGTACGGGCCTGGGGGGAGAAGTGTTCTTC. It translates to CASSTGLGGEVFF.

This chain uses TRBV5-5 with TRBJ2-7; 7 nucleotides line up with TRBD1. The CDR3 is 15 amino acids. Germline trimming cut 4 bases from V and 2 bases from J; bases unmatched to any gene: 9. In germline, CDR1 is SGHKS, CDR2 YYEKEE (reference sequence). The CDR3 DNA follows: TGTGCCAGCAGCCCAGTTGACAGGGTAACCTACGAGCAGTACTTC. Translation: CASSPVDRVTYEQYF.

This chain links TRBV14 with TRBJ2-7; D is possibly TRBD2 (6 bases). The V gene lost 4 bases and the J gene lost 7 bases, with 14 bases spanning the gap. The CDR3 extends over 13 amino acids. Germline V gene data show CDR1 as SGHDN and CDR2 as FVKESK. This CDR3 is CASSPTRGGEQYF. CDR3 coding DNA: TGTGCCAGCAGCCCGACACGGGGAGGTGAGCAGTACTTC.

The V call is TRBV5-5, the J call TRBJ1-4; tentatively, D is TRBD1 (5 bases). CDR1 and CDR2 (germline): SGHKS, YYEKEE (reference sequence). Trimming pared 4 bases from V and 5 bases from J, leaving 15 bases between. The CDR3 length is 15 residues. Here the CDR3 DNA reads TGTGCCAGCAGCGGTCGACAGAATTACAATGAAAAACTGTTTTTT. Amino acid sequence: CASSGRQNYNEKLFF.

This rearrangement joins TRBV7-8 to TRBJ2-7, with 7 bases fitting TRBD1. The CDR3 covers 15 residues. In germline, CDR1 is SGHVS, CDR2 FQNEAQ. V was pared by 5 bases and J by 2 bases, with 9 bases of the junction left unmatched. The CDR3 loop reads CASSPTPGQTYEQYF. The DNA of the CDR3 is TGTGCCAGCAGCCCGACCCCGGGACAGACCTACGAGCAGTACTTC.

J is TRBJ2-1 and V is TRBV7-2, with 10 positions matching TRBD2. V lost 4 bases, J lost 3 bases, and 6 bases stayed unmatched. Germline V gene sequence: CDR1 SGHTA, CDR2 FQGNSA. The CDR3 is 16 residues long. CDR3 protein: CASSSLAGRIYNEQFF. As DNA, the CDR3 is TGTGCCAGCAGCTCACTAGCGGGAAGGATCTACAATGAGCAGTTCTTC.

The chain combines TRBV18 with TRBJ1-6; no clear D. CDR3 length: 15 residues. Germline V gene data show CDR1 as KGHSH and CDR2 as LQKENI. V was trimmed by 4 bases and J by 7 bases, leaving 14 bases between them. Here the CDR3 DNA reads TGTGCCAGCTCACTAACCGGGGTCGGGAATTCACCCCTCCACTTT. It is translated as CASSLTGVGNSPLHF.

V and J are TRBV5-1 and TRBJ2-5; TRBD2 matches 9 bases. V shed 4 bases, J shed 1 base, and the junction held 11 bases outside the gene matches. The CDR3 contains 17 residues. CDR1 is SGHRS and CDR2 is YFSETQ in the germline V gene. The DNA for the CDR3 is TGCGCCAGCAGCGCCGTGGGTTTAGCGGGAGTCCAAGAGACCCAGTACTTC. It codes for CASSAVGLAGVQETQYF.

Remarks on this clone: A read error may account for a junction end that differs from germline. This chain links TRBV7-9 with TRBJ2-7, with D perhaps matching TRBD2 (5 bases). Per germline, CDR1 SEHNR and CDR2 FQNEAQ (reference sequence). This CDR3 is 12 amino acids long. DNA for the CDR3: TGTGCCAGCAGCCCCAACGGGCAGCGGAGGTTCTTC. Its translation is CASSPNGQRRFF.

The CDR3 here is CASRRGTENRAGELFF. DNA of the CDR3: TGTGCCAGCAGACGCGGGACGGAGAATCGTGCCGGGGAGCTGTTTTTT. The chain uses TRBV7-2 and TRBJ2-2; the D gene is possibly TRBD2 (6 bases). This CDR3 is 16 amino acids long. The germline V gene encodes CDR1 SGHTA and CDR2 FQGNSA. Trimming removed 6 bases from V and 6 bases from J, with 20 bases in between.

The J gene is TRBJ1-3, the V gene TRBV5-1; D possibly corresponds to TRBD1 (5 bases). Between the trimmed V and J ends, which lost 0 bases and 0 bases, there was a span of 10 bases. The CDR3 contains 16 residues. Germline assignment: CDR1 SGHRS and CDR2 YFSETQ. CDR3 sequence: CASSLEVGGSGNTIYF. CDR3 coding DNA: TGCGCCAGCAGCTTGGAGGTGGGGGGCTCTGGAAACACCATATATTTT.

The rearrangement joins TRBV20-1 to TRBJ1-6; 8 positions agree with TRBD1. The CDR3 spans 11 residues. J was trimmed by 14 bases and V by 6 bases; bases with no gene match: 6. The germline CDR1 and CDR2 sequences are DFQATT and SNEGSKA (reference sequence). This CDR3 is CSAGQGDSLHF. The CDR3 nucleotides read TGCAGTGCAGGACAGGGAGACTCCCTCCACTTT.

The J gene is TRBJ2-2, the V gene TRBV18; no clear D gene. The V end lost 3 bases, the J end lost 6 bases, and 5 bases lay between the germline ends. Germline V CDR1 and CDR2: KGHSH, LQKENI. The CDR3 consists of 12 residues. The CDR3 coding sequence is TGTGCCAGCTCACCCAGGCCCGGGGAGCTGTTTTTT. Protein: CASSPRPGELFF.

The V gene is TRBV7-6, the J gene TRBJ2-6; 9 bases line up with TRBD1. CDR3 length: 17 residues. Unmatched junction bases numbered 2, after V lost 2 bases and J lost 0 bases. Germline loops: CDR1 SGHVS, CDR2 FNYEAQ. As DNA, the CDR3 is TGTGCCAGCAGCTTAAACAGGGGGCCCTCTGGGGCCAACGTCCTGACTTTC. Residues: CASSLNRGPSGANVLTF.

The J gene is TRBJ1-2, the V gene TRBV19; D is possibly TRBD1 (6 bases). The germline gives CDR1 LNHDA, CDR2 SQIVND (reference sequence). Trimming cost V 5 bases and J 4 bases, with 14 bases left between them. CDR3 length: 14 residues. The CDR3 DNA reads as TGTGCCAGTAGTTTCCGGACGGACAGCTATGGCTACACCTTC. This sequence encodes CASSFRTDSYGYTF.

The J gene is TRBJ2-5, the V gene TRBV18; 12 bases map to TRBD2. V trimming: 4 bases; J trimming: 5 bases; junction bases outside the gene matches: 5. Germline V CDR1 and CDR2: KGHSH, LQKENI. The CDR3 consists of 15 residues. Written as DNA, the CDR3 is TGTGCCAGCTCACTCGGACTAGCGGGACTTGAGACCCAGTACTTC. Its translation: CASSLGLAGLETQYF.